Shown below are 18 T cell receptor beta chains from a single sample sequenced in a study of regulatory T cells in long-lasting Graves disease. According to the study, TCR beta libraries were built with iRepertoire HTBI primers and CDR3-region Arm-PCR. Each CDR3 protein is one row after TCRdb ran MiXCR on the multiplex PCR reads. Of approximately 300,000 distinct CDR3 sequences listed, 18% are singletons. As for time point: newly diagnosed GD, antithyroid drugs for less than 3 months. From RNA extracted from PBMCs, the TCR library was made. The specimen comprised peripheral blood mononuclear cells (PBMCs), sampled at new diagnosis, from a patient treated with antithyroid drugs. These receptors all come from a female donor with Graves disease.

Ten or more counts support this clonotype. The chain combines TRBV5-1 with TRBJ1-1; 7 nucleotides match TRBD1. The germline V gene has CDR1 SGHRS and CDR2 YFSETQ. The CDR3 extends over 14 amino acids. V lost 4 bases, J lost 7 bases, and 10 bases stayed unmatched. CDR3 coding DNA: TGCGCCAGCAGCGCCACCTACAGGGGCGGTGAAGCTTTCTTT. Protein sequence: CASSATYRGGEAFF.

At least ten counts were recorded for this clonotype. J is TRBJ2-7 and V is TRBV7-6; the D gene is possibly TRBD2 (5 bases). Deletions cut 2 bases from V and 2 bases from J, with 13 bases between. The CDR3 has 15 amino acids. CDR1 is SGHVS and CDR2 is FNYEAQ in the germline V gene. The CDR3 DNA reads as TGTGCCAGCAGCTTAAATATTCCCGGGACCTACGAGCAGTACTTC. Protein: CASSLNIPGTYEQYF.

This clonotype has ten or more counts. The chain couples TRBV20-1 to TRBJ2-7; D is perhaps TRBD1 or TRBD2 (6 bases each). Germline CDR1 DFQATT, CDR2 SNEGSKA (reference sequence). The CDR3 has 14 residues. Trimming stripped 6 bases from V and 2 bases from J, with 17 bases between. DNA for the CDR3: TGCAGTGCGGGGGGCCAGGGTCCAACCTACGAGCAGTACTTC. It codes for CSAGGQGPTYEQYF.

This clonotype was seen repeatedly, ten times or more. The chain has TRBV18 and TRBJ2-1; 11 bases fit TRBD2. Trimming at V came to 4 bases and at J to 8 bases, leaving 10 bases not matched to a gene. Looked up from germline, CDR1 is KGHSH and CDR2 is LQKENI. The CDR3 spans 16 residues. CDR3 amino acids: CASSRLAGGMMDEQFF. The DNA for the CDR3 is TGTGCCAGCTCACGGCTAGCGGGAGGAATGATGGATGAGCAGTTCTTC. The variable domain in full, with the rest retrieved from reference TRBV18 and TRBJ2-1, is NAGVMQNPRHLVRRRGQEARLRCSPMKGHSHVYWYRQLPEEGLKFMVYLQKENIIDESGMPKERFSAEFPKEGPSILRIQQVVRGDSAAYFCASSRLAGGMMDEQFFGPGTRLTVL.

This clonotype has a handful of counts. The CDR3 region is CASSDLGQGNYEQYF. CDR3 DNA sequence: TGTGCCAGCAGTGACCTAGGACAGGGAAACTACGAGCAGTACTTC. This chain joins TRBV6-1 and TRBJ2-7, with 8 nucleotides matching TRBD1. Germline-derived CDR1 and CDR2 are MNHNS and SASEGT. With V trimmed by 3 bases and J by 3 bases, 7 bases remained unmatched. The CDR3 runs 15 residues.

In this sample, this clonotype turned up a few times. A much more abundant neighbour one base away suggests this may be a read error. This CDR3 is CAVSETGTEKLFF. CDR3 DNA sequence: TGTGCCGTCAGTGAGACAGGGACTGAAAAACTGTTTTTT. This chain uses TRBV10-3 with TRBJ1-4; 7 bases agree with TRBD1. Germline V gene lookup returns CDR1 ENHRY and CDR2 SYGVKD. The CDR3 runs to 13 residues.

V and J are TRBV7-2 and TRBJ1-1; D gene uncertain. The CDR3 has 13 amino acids. V was cut by 5 bases and J by 1 base, with 8 bases left in between. Germline loops: CDR1 SGHTA, CDR2 FQGNSA. The CDR3 reads CASSNTPNTEAFF. CDR3 in DNA: TGTGCCAGCAGCAATACACCGAACACTGAAGCTTTCTTT.

This clonotype has a count of ten or more. V and J are TRBV14 and TRBJ2-2; a weak D match, TRBD2 (6 bases). The CDR3 length is 16 residues. Trimming took 0 bases from V and 5 from J, leaving 13 bases between them. The germline V gene encodes CDR1 SGHDN and CDR2 FVKESK. The DNA for the CDR3 is TGTGCCAGCAGCCAAGACGGGGGAGTACGGACCGGGGAGCTGTTTTTT. It translates to CASSQDGGVRTGELFF.

The chain recombines TRBV20-1 with TRBJ2-5; tentatively, D is TRBD2 (6 bases). Germline values: CDR1 DFQATT, CDR2 SNEGSKA (reference sequence). The CDR3 runs 13 residues. V was trimmed by 6 bases and J by 7 bases, leaving 18 bases between them. The CDR3 nucleotides read TGCAGTGCCCCAATATCGGGGGTGGGGACCCAGTACTTC. Translating it yields CSAPISGVGTQYF.

This clonotype has a count of ten or more. The chain couples TRBV12-3 or TRBV12-4 to TRBJ2-7; a weak D match, TRBD2 (6 bases). There are 14 residues in the CDR3. V was shortened by 7 bases and J by 7 bases, with 20 bases between the two germline ends. The CDR3 DNA reads as TGTGCCAGCACCCTCGGTCCGGGAGTGGATGAGCAGTACTTC. This translates into CASTLGPGVDEQYF.

This clonotype was recorded a few times. The chain combines TRBV19 with TRBJ2-1; tentative D call: TRBD1 (6 bases). Trimming left V 9 bases short and J 6 bases short, with 21 bases between. In germline, CDR1 is LNHDA, CDR2 SQIVND (reference sequence). The CDR3 is 15 residues long. CDR3 sequence (DNA): TGTGCCAGCCAGGGGAAGCGGTCTATAGGCAATGAGCAGTTCTTC. Encoded protein: CASQGKRSIGNEQFF.

At least ten counts were recorded for this clonotype. The J gene is TRBJ2-6, the V gene TRBV6-9, with a possible D match to TRBD1 (5 bases). Deletions cut 3 bases from V and 0 bases from J, with 9 bases between. Germline V gives CDR1 MNHGY, CDR2 SVAAGI. The length of the CDR3 is 16 residues. In DNA, the CDR3 is TGTGCCAGCAGTTACAACAGGAACTCTGGGGCCAACGTCCTGACTTTC. Amino acid sequence: CASSYNRNSGANVLTF.

This chain links TRBV18 with TRBJ2-5; TRBD2 is a possible D gene (6 bases). There are 15 residues in the CDR3. Per the germline V gene, CDR1 is KGHSH and CDR2 is LQKENI. V was trimmed by 0 bases and J by 9 bases, leaving 17 bases between them. CDR3 nucleotide sequence: TGTGCCAGCTCACCACCAACTAGCTCCCGCGAGGCCCAGTACTTC. Translated: CASSPPTSSREAQYF.

The sample holds many counts of this clonotype. The gene calls are TRBV2 and TRBJ1-4; D is undetermined. Germline V gives CDR1 SNHLY, CDR2 FYNNEI. CDR3 length: 14 amino acids. V gave up 6 bases and J gave up 8 bases, with 16 bases separating them. DNA for the CDR3: TGTGCCAGCAGCCCAACACCTCCAGGCGAAAAACTGTTTTTT. It encodes CASSPTPPGEKLFF.

There are many counts of this clonotype. The chain joins TRBV3-1 to TRBJ2-3; weak D call: TRBD2 (6 bases). The germline gives CDR1 LGHDT, CDR2 YNNKEL (reference sequence). With 5 bases removed from V and 4 bases from J, the gap between germline ends came to 10 bases. The CDR3 sequence is 13 residues long. The chain's CDR3 is CASSWAGSDTQYF. CDR3 in DNA: TGTGCCAGCAGCTGGGCGGGATCAGATACGCAGTATTTT.

The chain joins TRBV6-1 to TRBJ2-2; TRBD1 or TRBD2 may be the D gene (6 bases each). This CDR3 is 14 amino acids long. Germline V gene data show CDR1 as MNHNS and CDR2 as SASEGT. The V end was cut by 3 bases, the J end by 6 bases, with 11 bases between. CDR3 amino acids: CASSDRGGSGELFF. For the CDR3, the DNA is TGTGCCAGCAGTGACAGGGGAGGATCCGGGGAGCTGTTTTTT.

This clonotype was counted only a few times. The chain joins TRBV28 to TRBJ2-7, with a tentative D call TRBD1 (6 bases). Trimming took 6 bases from V and 5 from J, leaving 14 bases between them. Germline CDR1 and CDR2: MDHEN and SYDVKM. The CDR3 has 13 amino acids. Written as DNA, the CDR3 is TGTGCCAGCAGAGAGTGGGACATTCACGAGCAGTACTTC. Translating it yields CASREWDIHEQYF. The full variable domain, with the rest looked up from reference TRBV28 and TRBJ2-7, is DVKVTQSSRYLVKRTGEKVFLECVQDMDHENMFWYRQDPGLGLRLIYFSYDVKMKEKGDIPEGYSVSREKKERFSLILESASTNQTSMYLCASREWDIHEQYFGPGTRLTVT.

This clonotype was observed many times. A much larger clone lies one base from this, so it may be a read error. The CDR3 DNA sequence: TGTACCTGGAGTACGAAGACAGGCGACGCAACTAATGAAAAACTGTTTTTT. Protein: CTWSTKTGDATNEKLFF. This chain joins TRBV30 and TRBJ1-4; tentative D call: TRBD1 (6 bases). Germline CDR1 is GTSNPN and CDR2 is SVGIG (reference sequence). The CDR3 totals 17 residues. Filled out from reference TRBV30 and TRBJ1-4, the complete variable domain reads SQTIHQWPATLVQPVGSPLSLECTVEGTSNPNLYWYRQAAGRGLQLLFYSVGIGQISSEVPQNLSASRPQDRQFILSSKKLLLSDSGFYLCTWSTKTGDATNEKLFFGSGTQLSVL.